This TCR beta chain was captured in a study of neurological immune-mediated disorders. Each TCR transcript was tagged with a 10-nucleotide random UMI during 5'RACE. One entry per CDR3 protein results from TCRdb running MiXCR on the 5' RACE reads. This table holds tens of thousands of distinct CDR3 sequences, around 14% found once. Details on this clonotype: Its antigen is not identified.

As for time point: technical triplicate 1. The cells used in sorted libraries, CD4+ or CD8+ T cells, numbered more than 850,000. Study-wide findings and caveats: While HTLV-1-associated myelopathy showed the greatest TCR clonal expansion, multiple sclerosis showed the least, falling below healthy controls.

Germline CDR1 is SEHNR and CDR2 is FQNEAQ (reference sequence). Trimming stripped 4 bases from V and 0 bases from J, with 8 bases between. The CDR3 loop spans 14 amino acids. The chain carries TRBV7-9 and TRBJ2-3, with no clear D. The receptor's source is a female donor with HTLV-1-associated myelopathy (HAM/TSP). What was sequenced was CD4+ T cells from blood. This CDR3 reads CASSSSTSTDTQYF. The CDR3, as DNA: TGTGCCAGCAGCTCCAGTACTAGCACAGATACGCAGTATTTT.